This T cell receptor beta chain was profiled in a study of cytomegalovirus exposure and HLA in healthy donors. Points from the study as a whole: Sequences of the TCR beta chain were said to predict the HLA-A and HLA-B alleles of most subjects accurately.

A multiplex PCR was run with 60 Vbeta primers and 13 Jbeta primers. TCRdb's copy holds only in-frame clones and misses some; the assay was immunoSEQ multiplex PCR. The data show about 130,000 clones, 81% seen once. As concerns this clone: What it recognizes is unknown.

Germline-derived CDR1 and CDR2 are SGHTA and FQGNSA. The CDR3 has 14 residues. V lost 6 bases to trimming and J lost 5 bases, with 13 bases between them. Each donor was nominally healthy when sampled (though unrecorded immune exposures were likely). The clonotype originates from a man younger than 35 in good health and CMV-seronegative. The rearrangement uses TRBV7-2 and TRBJ2-2; a possible D gene is TRBD1 (6 bases). Sequenced: PBMCs. CDR3 sequence (DNA): TGTGCCAGCAGTCTTACAGGGTTGACCGGGGAGCTGTTTTTT. Its protein product is CASSLTGLTGELFF.